A selection of T cell receptor beta chains follows, all from one sample in a study of naive and memory T cell subsets. In TCRdb, the UMI-ligation and nested PCR reads were re-called with MiXCR into one record per CDR3 protein. The table includes 140,000 to 150,000 distinct CDR3 sequences, 15% to 20% detected once. Sequencing was done on a sample of naive CD4+ T cells from blood. These receptors originate from a human donor in good health. Both conserved end residues are part of each CDR3. The D gene is left open where the match is weak. Clone size is given for some rows only: seen once, a few or many times, or a class if the clone is expanded.

clone size: -
D gene: -
J gene: TRBJ2-5
V gene: TRBV20-1
CDR3 DNA: TGCAGTGCTATAGTGGTACCGCATCAAGAGACCCAGTACTTC
CDR3 protein: CSAIVVPHQETQYF

clone size: -
D gene: -
J gene: TRBJ2-1
V gene: TRBV6-5
CDR3 DNA: TGTGCCAGCAGTTACTACAGAGTGGGGGGGCACAATGAGCAGTTCTTC
CDR3 protein: CASSYYRVGGHNEQFF

clone size: -
D gene: -
J gene: TRBJ1-1
V gene: TRBV7-2
CDR3 DNA: TGTGCCAGCAGCCCGATGCAGGGAGACACTGAAGCTTTCTTT
CDR3 protein: CASSPMQGDTEAFF

clone size: many
D gene: -
J gene: TRBJ2-7
V gene: TRBV28
CDR3 DNA: TGTGCCAGCAGTCCACATTTCCCTTCCTACGAGCAGTACTTC
CDR3 protein: CASSPHFPSYEQYF

clone size: few
D gene: TRBD2
J gene: TRBJ2-1
V gene: TRBV5-4
CDR3 DNA: TGTGCCAGCAGCCCGCCCTGGGGACTAGCGGGAGACAATGAGCAGTTCTTC
CDR3 protein: CASSPPWGLAGDNEQFF

clone size: -
D gene: -
J gene: TRBJ2-1
V gene: TRBV12-3/TRBV12-4
CDR3 DNA: TGTGCCAGCAGTAAAGGGGTCTCCCCCGCGGGGCAGTTCTTC
CDR3 protein: CASSKGVSPAGQFF

clone size: -
D gene: -
J gene: TRBJ1-1
V gene: TRBV5-1
CDR3 DNA: TGCGCCAGCAGCATTGGGATAATGTTGAACACTGAAGCTTTCTTT
CDR3 protein: CASSIGIMLNTEAFF

clone size: few
D gene: -
J gene: TRBJ2-3
V gene: TRBV27
CDR3 DNA: TGTGCCAGCAGTCGACGCGGGGGCGGGAGAGAACCCACAGATACGCAGTATTTT
CDR3 protein: CASSRRGGGREPTDTQYF

clone size: few
D gene: TRBD2
J gene: TRBJ2-3
V gene: TRBV7-2
CDR3 DNA: TGTGCCAGCAGCTCGACTAGCGGGAGCATAGATACGCAGTATTTT
CDR3 protein: CASSSTSGSIDTQYF

clone size: few
D gene: -
J gene: TRBJ1-2
V gene: TRBV9
CDR3 DNA: TGTGCCAGCAGCGTCAACTCAGGGCGGGCAGGCTACACCTTC
CDR3 protein: CASSVNSGRAGYTF

clone size: few
D gene: -
J gene: TRBJ2-1
V gene: TRBV11-2
CDR3 DNA: TGTGCCAGCAGCCCCGTCTATGAGCAGTTCTTC
CDR3 protein: CASSPVYEQFF

clone size: -
D gene: TRBD2
J gene: TRBJ2-2
V gene: TRBV4-2
CDR3 DNA: TGTGCCAGCAGCCAAGGGCTAGCGGGAGGAGGCGGGGAGCTGTTTTTT
CDR3 protein: CASSQGLAGGGGELFF

clone size: few
D gene: TRBD1
J gene: TRBJ2-3
V gene: TRBV19
CDR3 DNA: TGTGCCACCTTCGGACAGGGGGGAGATACGCAGTATTTT
CDR3 protein: CATFGQGGDTQYF

clone size: many
D gene: -
J gene: TRBJ2-7
V gene: TRBV7-9
CDR3 DNA: TGTGCCAGCAGCCCCCGGAGGTCAGGGAATTTCGACGAGCAGTACTTC
CDR3 protein: CASSPRRSGNFDEQYF

clone size: -
D gene: -
J gene: TRBJ2-1
V gene: TRBV6-1
CDR3 DNA: TGTGCCAGCATTAACCCGGGCTACAATGAGCAGTTCTTC
CDR3 protein: CASINPGYNEQFF

clone size: -
D gene: TRBD2
J gene: TRBJ2-5
V gene: TRBV19
CDR3 DNA: TGTGCCAGTAGTTCGCCGGGACTAGCGGAAGAGACCCAGTACTTC
CDR3 protein: CASSSPGLAEETQYF

clone size: few
D gene: -
J gene: TRBJ2-3
V gene: TRBV12-3/TRBV12-4
CDR3 DNA: TGTGCCAGCAGTTGTAGAGATACGCAGTATTTT
CDR3 protein: CASSCRDTQYF

clone size: once
D gene: TRBD2
J gene: TRBJ2-7
V gene: TRBV7-6
CDR3 DNA: TGTGCCAGCAGCCCTGGACTAGCGGGAGTCTCCTACGAGCAGTACTTC
CDR3 protein: CASSPGLAGVSYEQYF

clone size: few
D gene: TRBD1
J gene: TRBJ1-1
V gene: TRBV20-1
CDR3 DNA: TGCAGTGCTAGGATGTTAAGGGGGCACACTGAAGCTTTCTTT
CDR3 protein: CSARMLRGHTEAFF

clone size: -
D gene: -
J gene: TRBJ1-4
V gene: TRBV7-6
CDR3 DNA: TGTGCCAGCACCCCCTCCCCCGGGGAGGTTAATGAAAAACTGTTTTTT
CDR3 protein: CASTPSPGEVNEKLFF

clone size: few
D gene: -
J gene: TRBJ2-5
V gene: TRBV4-1
CDR3 DNA: TGCGCCAGCAGCCAAGTTATCGTCGGAGAGACCCAGTACTTC
CDR3 protein: CASSQVIVGETQYF

clone size: few
D gene: TRBD2
J gene: TRBJ2-1
V gene: TRBV4-2
CDR3 DNA: TGTGCCAGCAGCCAAAGAGCGGGACTACCAAATGAGCAGTTCTTC
CDR3 protein: CASSQRAGLPNEQFF

clone size: -
D gene: -
J gene: TRBJ2-3
V gene: TRBV7-2
CDR3 DNA: TGTGCCAGCAGCCAACTAGCACCCACAGATACGCAGTATTTT
CDR3 protein: CASSQLAPTDTQYF

clone size: few
D gene: TRBD1
J gene: TRBJ2-1
V gene: TRBV10-3
CDR3 DNA: TGTGCCATCAGTTCCGGGACAGGGTCGTCCTACAATGAGCAGTTCTTC
CDR3 protein: CAISSGTGSSYNEQFF

clone size: few
D gene: -
J gene: TRBJ2-7
V gene: TRBV20-1
CDR3 DNA: TGCAGTGCTTCCCGGGACGGAAGCTCCTACGAGCAGTACTTC
CDR3 protein: CSASRDGSSYEQYF

clone size: -
D gene: -
J gene: TRBJ2-7
V gene: TRBV18
CDR3 DNA: TGTGCCAGCTCACCTTTCCCGACAGGACTTTTCTCCTACGAGCAGTACTTC
CDR3 protein: CASSPFPTGLFSYEQYF

clone size: -
D gene: TRBD2
J gene: TRBJ2-4
V gene: TRBV5-1
CDR3 DNA: TGCGCCAGCAGCTTTCGAAGGGCGGGAGGATCCGAAAACATTCAGTACTTC
CDR3 protein: CASSFRRAGGSENIQYF

clone size: many
D gene: TRBD1
J gene: TRBJ1-4
V gene: TRBV7-2
CDR3 DNA: TGTGCCAGCAGGGACAGGGGGAAAACTAATGAAAAACTGTTTTTT
CDR3 protein: CASRDRGKTNEKLFF

clone size: few
D gene: -
J gene: TRBJ2-1
V gene: TRBV10-3
CDR3 DNA: TGTGCCATCAGTCTTGCACCGGGACGGCTCTACAATGAGCAGTTCTTC
CDR3 protein: CAISLAPGRLYNEQFF

clone size: few
D gene: -
J gene: TRBJ1-3
V gene: TRBV12-3/TRBV12-4
CDR3 DNA: TGTGCCAGCAGTTTAGCAGGCCATGGAAACACCATATATTTT
CDR3 protein: CASSLAGHGNTIYF

clone size: -
D gene: -
J gene: TRBJ1-5
V gene: TRBV19
CDR3 DNA: TGTGCCAGTAGTATTCAAATAGGGGATCAGCCCCAGCATTTT
CDR3 protein: CASSIQIGDQPQHF

clone size: many
D gene: TRBD2
J gene: TRBJ2-4
V gene: TRBV12-3/TRBV12-4
CDR3 DNA: TGTGCCAGCGTACTTAGCGGGGAGGCCAAAAACATTCAGTACTTC
CDR3 protein: CASVLSGEAKNIQYF

clone size: few
D gene: TRBD2
J gene: TRBJ2-3
V gene: TRBV19
CDR3 DNA: TGTGCCAGCCATCCTACTAGCGGGAGCACAGATACGCAGTATTTT
CDR3 protein: CASHPTSGSTDTQYF

clone size: -
D gene: TRBD2
J gene: TRBJ2-2
V gene: TRBV5-1
CDR3 DNA: TGCGCCAGCCACGTAGCGGGAGGAAAGGCCGGGGAGCTGTTTTTT
CDR3 protein: CASHVAGGKAGELFF

clone size: -
D gene: TRBD2
J gene: TRBJ2-3
V gene: TRBV3-1
CDR3 DNA: TGTGCCAGCAGCCTGAACGGGAGGGTGGCAGATACGCAGTATTTT
CDR3 protein: CASSLNGRVADTQYF

clone size: -
D gene: TRBD2
J gene: TRBJ2-7
V gene: TRBV11-2
CDR3 DNA: TGTGCCAGCAGCTTAGGATGGACTAGCGGACTTAGCTCCTACGAGCAGTACTTC
CDR3 protein: CASSLGWTSGLSSYEQYF

clone size: few
D gene: TRBD2
J gene: TRBJ2-1
V gene: TRBV29-1
CDR3 DNA: TGCAGCGTTGGCGGGACTAGCGGGAGACATGAGCAGTTCTTC
CDR3 protein: CSVGGTSGRHEQFF

clone size: -
D gene: TRBD2
J gene: TRBJ2-3
V gene: TRBV24-1
CDR3 DNA: TGTGCCACCAGTGACCTCGGACTAGCGGGAGCCACAGATACGCAGTATTTT
CDR3 protein: CATSDLGLAGATDTQYF

clone size: few
D gene: -
J gene: TRBJ2-5
V gene: TRBV24-1
CDR3 DNA: TGTGCCACCAGTGCGGGGGAGACCCAGTACTTC
CDR3 protein: CATSAGETQYF

clone size: -
D gene: -
J gene: TRBJ2-5
V gene: TRBV5-6
CDR3 DNA: TGTGCCAGCAGCAAACGCTCCGGAGAAGAGACCCAGTACTTC
CDR3 protein: CASSKRSGEETQYF

clone size: -
D gene: TRBD1
J gene: TRBJ2-5
V gene: TRBV19
CDR3 DNA: TGTGCCAGCAGGACAGGGAACCAAGAGACCCAGTACTTC
CDR3 protein: CASRTGNQETQYF

clone size: few
D gene: -
J gene: TRBJ1-1
V gene: TRBV14
CDR3 DNA: TGTGCCAGCAGCCAAATCGCGGAGACTGAAGCTTTCTTT
CDR3 protein: CASSQIAETEAFF

clone size: -
D gene: -
J gene: TRBJ2-7
V gene: TRBV29-1
CDR3 DNA: TGCAGCGGGACCACAACCTACGAGCAGTACTTC
CDR3 protein: CSGTTTYEQYF

clone size: -
D gene: -
J gene: TRBJ2-2
V gene: TRBV3-1
CDR3 DNA: TGTGCCAGCAGCCAGTTGCCGGGTAGTAGTTCCGGGGAGCTGTTTTTT
CDR3 protein: CASSQLPGSSSGELFF

clone size: few
D gene: TRBD1
J gene: TRBJ1-5
V gene: TRBV29-1
CDR3 DNA: TGCAGCGTTAGACAGGGATCGGGCGATCAGCCCCAGCATTTT
CDR3 protein: CSVRQGSGDQPQHF

clone size: -
D gene: TRBD1
J gene: TRBJ1-5
V gene: TRBV12-3/TRBV12-4
CDR3 DNA: TGTGCCAGCAGGGAGCCGGGACAGGGCAATGGTCCCCAGCATTTT
CDR3 protein: CASREPGQGNGPQHF

clone size: -
D gene: TRBD2
J gene: TRBJ2-7
V gene: TRBV28
CDR3 DNA: TGTGCCAGTCTAGCGGGAGGGCTCACCTACGAGCAGTACTTC
CDR3 protein: CASLAGGLTYEQYF

clone size: few
D gene: TRBD1
J gene: TRBJ2-1
V gene: TRBV12-3/TRBV12-4
CDR3 DNA: TGTGCCAGCAGCGGACAGGGGTACAACAATGAGCAGTTCTTC
CDR3 protein: CASSGQGYNNEQFF

clone size: once
D gene: TRBD2
J gene: TRBJ2-1
V gene: TRBV18
CDR3 DNA: TGTGCCAGCTCACCACGTGTAGTAGCGGGCCTCTACAATGAGCAGTTCTTC
CDR3 protein: CASSPRVVAGLYNEQFF

clone size: few
D gene: -
J gene: TRBJ2-2
V gene: TRBV7-2
CDR3 DNA: TGTGCCAGCAGCTTAGGCCCGGAGGGGACCACCGGGGAGCTGTTTTTT
CDR3 protein: CASSLGPEGTTGELFF

clone size: -
D gene: TRBD2
J gene: TRBJ2-2
V gene: TRBV3-1
CDR3 DNA: TGTGCCAGCAGCCAAGGTAGCGGGAGCCTCGACACCGGGGAGCTGTTTTTT
CDR3 protein: CASSQGSGSLDTGELFF

clone size: few
D gene: -
J gene: TRBJ1-3
V gene: TRBV4-2
CDR3 DNA: TGTGCCAGCAGCCCGGACAGCTCTGGAAACACCATATATTTT
CDR3 protein: CASSPDSSGNTIYF

clone size: many
D gene: -
J gene: TRBJ2-7
V gene: TRBV6-2/TRBV6-3
CDR3 DNA: TGTGCCACCACGACCCGGGACAACTCCTACGAGCAGTACTTC
CDR3 protein: CATTTRDNSYEQYF

clone size: many
D gene: TRBD2
J gene: TRBJ2-1
V gene: TRBV30
CDR3 DNA: TGTGCCTGGAGTGTACTAGCGAGCTACAATGAGCAGTTCTTC
CDR3 protein: CAWSVLASYNEQFF